The next 19 T cell receptor beta chains were all read from a single sample in a study of cytomegalovirus exposure and HLA in healthy donors. Primers: 60 Vbeta forward and 13 Jbeta reverse. Repertoires were generated with immunoSEQ multiplex PCR, while TCRdb's copy carries only in-frame clones and drops some. Of hundreds of thousands of clones listed, over 70% are singletons. Source material: PBMCs. These receptors were taken from a boy under 10 years old in good health and CMV-seronegative.

The chain employs TRBV6-4 and TRBJ1-1; the D is unclear. CDR3 length equals 13 residues. CDR1 is MRHNA and CDR2 is SNTAGT in the germline V gene. V lost 4 bases to trimming and J lost 0 bases, with 6 bases between them. The CDR3 loop reads CASSAEVNTEAFF. The CDR3 coding sequence is TGTGCCAGCAGTGCTGAGGTGAACACTGAAGCTTTCTTT.

In this sample, this clone turned up a few times. The rearrangement uses TRBV5-6 and TRBJ2-7; 8 bases fit TRBD1. The ends lost 0 bases at V and 5 bases at J; junction bases unmatched: 13. The CDR3 has 17 amino acids. CDR1 is SGHDT and CDR2 is YYEEEE in the germline V gene. In nucleotides, the CDR3 is TGTGCCAGCAGCTTGGACGGTCAGGACAGGGTGGCAGACGAGCAGTACTTC. Its translation: CASSLDGQDRVADEQYF.

This clone has only one observation. The chain's CDR3 is CASSNLATEAFF. In DNA, the CDR3 is TGTGCCAGCAGCAATTTAGCCACTGAAGCTTTCTTT. The gene calls are TRBV27 and TRBJ1-1, with unresolved D. Trimming removed 6 bases at V and 4 bases at J, with 9 bases between. The CDR3 contains 12 residues. Germline V gene sequence: CDR1 MNHEY, CDR2 SMNVEV (reference sequence).

The V and J genes are TRBV29-1 and TRBJ2-7; 13 positions agree with TRBD2. V was clipped by 7 bases and J by 3 bases; unmatched bases: 0. Per germline, CDR1 SQVTM and CDR2 ANQGSEA. The CDR3 is 12 amino acids. The CDR3 bases are TGCAGCGGGACTAGCGGGAGCTACGAGCAGTACTTC. As protein: CSGTSGSYEQYF.

Note on this clone: Its ends do not fully match the called genes, so a read error is possible. The J gene is TRBJ1-5, the V gene TRBV7-9; possible D gene TRBD1, 5 bases. Germline V gene data show CDR1 as SEHNR and CDR2 as FQNEAQ (reference sequence). The CDR3 loop spans 14 amino acids. The CDR3 reads CSSSLDGGGQPQHF. The CDR3 region has the DNA TGTTCCAGCAGCTTAGATGGCGGGGGACAGCCCCAGCATTTT.

This chain uses TRBV30 with TRBJ2-7, with TRBD2 identical over 7 bases. With 8 bases clipped from V and 3 bases from J, the junction kept 1 base outside the gene matches. Germline V gene lookup returns CDR1 GTSNPN and CDR2 SVGIG (reference sequence). CDR3 length: 10 amino acids. CDR3 bases: TGTGCCGGGGGGGTCTACGAGCAGTACTTC. It is translated as CAGGVYEQYF.

A few counts support this clone. The chain employs TRBV2 and TRBJ2-2; 12 bases agree with TRBD1. J gave up 6 bases and V 9 bases, and 14 bases lay outside the gene matches. The CDR3 spans 17 residues. Germline V gives CDR1 SNHLY, CDR2 FYNNEI. The CDR3 sequence is CASRPKPGQGAPGELFF. The CDR3 bases are TGTGCCAGTAGACCTAAACCGGGACAGGGGGCCCCCGGGGAGCTGTTTTTT.

The J gene is TRBJ2-5, the V gene TRBV7-9; D not certain. Germline values: CDR1 SEHNR, CDR2 FQNEAQ (reference sequence). With 8 bases removed from V and 5 bases from J, the gap between germline ends came to 9 bases. The CDR3 is 11 amino acids. The CDR3 nucleotides read TGTGCCAGCGCCGCGTGGGAGACCCAGTACTTC. Encoded protein: CASAAWETQYF.

The genes are TRBV11-2 and TRBJ2-1; weak D call: TRBD1 (5 bases). In germline, CDR1 is SGHAT, CDR2 FQNNGV. CDR3 length: 16 residues. V was shortened by 1 base and J by 7 bases, with 17 bases between the two germline ends. CDR3 in DNA: TGTGCCAGCAGCTTAGGCAGGGATAGTCTTTCGAATGAGCAGTTCTTC. It codes for CASSLGRDSLSNEQFF.

This chain links TRBV4-2 with TRBJ2-7; perhaps TRBD2 as D (6 bases). CDR3 length: 18 amino acids. CDR1 and CDR2 from the germline V gene are LGHNA and YNFKEQ. Trimming took 1 base from V and 2 from J, leaving 21 bases between them. CDR3 residues: CASSQVPGRDPLAYEQYF. The CDR3 coding sequence is TGTGCCAGCAGCCAAGTCCCGGGGCGGGACCCTCTCGCCTACGAGCAGTACTTC.

The chain employs TRBV4-2 and TRBJ1-6; TRBD1 is a possible D gene (6 bases). This CDR3 spans 14 amino acids. Germline-derived CDR1 and CDR2 are LGHNA and YNFKEQ. Trimming pared 0 bases from V and 9 bases from J, leaving 9 bases between. CDR3 region: CASSQDGGLSPLHF. Written as DNA, the CDR3 is TGTGCCAGCAGCCAAGACGGGGGGCTTTCACCCCTCCACTTT.

The chain employs TRBV5-4 and TRBJ2-7; 9 bases agree with TRBD1. The germline V gene has CDR1 SGHNT and CDR2 YYREEE (reference sequence). The CDR3 contains 14 residues. The J segment lost 6 bases and the V segment lost 3 bases, leaving 7 bases of the junction unmatched. This chain's CDR3 is CASSSTGGKSEQYF. The CDR3 coding sequence is TGTGCCAGCAGCTCAACAGGGGGCAAGAGCGAGCAGTACTTC.

This chain joins TRBV2 and TRBJ2-7, with 11 bases aligning to TRBD1. V was pared by 8 bases and J by 6 bases, with 6 bases of the junction left unmatched. This CDR3 spans 13 amino acids. Germline loops: CDR1 SNHLY, CDR2 FYNNEI. CDR3 nucleotides: TGTGCCAGCGGCGGGACAGGGGGAGGCGAGCAGTACTTC. This codes for CASGGTGGGEQYF.

The table lists this clone with a count of one. This chain uses TRBV29-1 with TRBJ2-5, with D possibly matching TRBD2 (5 bases). The CDR3 is 15 amino acids. Trimming took off 0 bases at V and 5 bases at J, with 16 bases between the two ends. In germline, CDR1 is SQVTM, CDR2 ANQGSEA. CDR3 coding DNA: TGCAGCGTTGAAGAATCAAGTCCGGGGTGGGAGACCCAGTACTTC. Its protein is CSVEESSPGWETQYF.

The rearrangement uses TRBV5-6 and TRBJ2-1; possibly TRBD1 for D (5 bases). CDR1 is SGHDT, CDR2 YYEEEE, per germline. The CDR3 is 15 residues long. Trimming stripped 2 bases from V and 0 bases from J, with 9 bases between. The chain's CDR3 is CASSLGVLSYNEQFF. For the CDR3, the DNA is TGTGCCAGCAGCTTAGGGGTACTCTCCTACAATGAGCAGTTCTTC.

The V call is TRBV5-4, the J call TRBJ1-1; D is unclear. CDR1 and CDR2 (germline): SGHNT, YYREEE (reference sequence). This CDR3 comprises 17 residues. Trimming removed 3 bases from V and 5 bases from J, with 23 bases in between. The CDR3 here is CASSSGVGQRPGTEAFF. The CDR3 nucleotides are TGTGCCAGCAGCTCCGGGGTGGGCCAGAGACCCGGGACTGAAGCTTTCTTT.

The V and J genes are TRBV4-1 and TRBJ2-5; possible D gene TRBD2, 6 bases. This CDR3 has 15 amino acids. Trimming stripped 0 bases from V and 4 bases from J, with 12 bases between. The germline gives CDR1 MGHRA, CDR2 YSYEKL. The CDR3 sequence: CASSQDGGFRETQYF. CDR3 nucleotide sequence: TGCGCCAGCAGCCAAGATGGAGGGTTCCGAGAGACCCAGTACTTC.

J is TRBJ2-5 and V is TRBV5-4; no clear D. Germline loops: CDR1 SGHNT, CDR2 YYREEE (reference sequence). Trimming cost V 0 bases and J 5 bases, with 14 bases left between them. CDR3 size: 15 residues. Written as DNA, the CDR3 is TGTGCCAGCAGCTTGGTTCAGGCAAGTGCGGAGACCCAGTACTTC. Amino acids: CASSLVQASAETQYF.

This chain's CDR3 is CASSHPGSPYNEQFF. For the CDR3, the DNA is TGCGCCAGCAGCCACCCCGGGAGCCCCTACAATGAGCAGTTCTTC. The gene calls are TRBV4-1 and TRBJ2-1; D may be TRBD2 (6 bases). Trimming cost V 3 bases and J 2 bases, with 11 bases left between them. The CDR3 spans 15 residues. Germline CDR1 MGHRA, CDR2 YSYEKL.